This T cell receptor (beta chain) is from a study of cytomegalovirus exposure and HLA in healthy donors. Study-wide points: A few chains tied to CMV proved CMV antigen-specific in vitro.

The primer mix had 60 Vbeta and 13 Jbeta primers. Assay used: immunoSEQ multiplex PCR; TCRdb lists only in-frame clones, some missing. Among fewer than 250,000 clones, approximately 86% were seen once, and the ten largest hold 1.5% to 2%. On this clone itself: The antigen remains unidentified.

Sequencing was done on a sample of PBMCs. The sequence was obtained from a woman aged 18-29 years in good health and CMV-seronegative.

The CDR3: CSVSRGPGETQYF. CDR3 DNA: TGCAGCGTTTCCAGGGGGCCTGGGGAGACCCAGTACTTC. The chain couples TRBV29-1 to TRBJ2-5; the match to TRBD1 covers 8 bases. The V and J ends lost 5 bases and 5 bases, in that order; junction bases with no gene match: 7. Germline V CDR1 and CDR2: SQVTM, ANQGSEA. There are 13 residues in the CDR3.